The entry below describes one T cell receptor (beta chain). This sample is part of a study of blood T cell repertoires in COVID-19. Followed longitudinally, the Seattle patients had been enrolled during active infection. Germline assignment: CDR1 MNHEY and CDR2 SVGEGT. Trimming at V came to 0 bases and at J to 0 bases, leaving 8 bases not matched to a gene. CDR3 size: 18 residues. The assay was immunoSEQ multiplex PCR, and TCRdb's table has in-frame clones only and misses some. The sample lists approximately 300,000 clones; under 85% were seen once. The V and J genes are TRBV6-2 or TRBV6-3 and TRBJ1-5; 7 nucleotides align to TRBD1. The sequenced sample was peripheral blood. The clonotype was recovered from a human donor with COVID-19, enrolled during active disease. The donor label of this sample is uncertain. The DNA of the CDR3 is TGTGCCAGCAGTTACTCGGACAGGAGATTCTATAGCAATCAGCCCCAGCATTTT. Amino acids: CASSYSDRRFYSNQPQHF.